The 12 T cell receptor beta chains listed next were all sequenced from one sample in a study of cytomegalovirus exposure and HLA in healthy donors. In the PCR, 60 Vbeta and 13 Jbeta primers were used. Profiling relied on immunoSEQ multiplex PCR, and the TCRdb table lists in-frame clones only, not all of them. The table records tens of thousands of clones, approximately 81% of them present only once. Source material: PBMCs. Receptors originate from a girl aged 2 to 9 in good health and CMV-seropositive.

This clone has a single count. The chain carries TRBV4-2 and TRBJ1-1; 10 nucleotides line up with TRBD1. This CDR3 has 22 residues. V dropped 0 bases and J dropped 3; count of bases not matched to a gene: 22. Germline CDR1 and CDR2: LGHNA and YNFKEQ. The CDR3: CASSQERPAIHRDRGSDTEAFF. The CDR3 bases are TGTGCCAGCAGCCAAGAAAGGCCAGCGATACACCGGGACAGGGGATCAGACACTGAAGCTTTCTTT.

This clone was counted between two and nine times. V usage is TRBV7-9 and J usage is TRBJ1-1, with 12 bases identical to TRBD1. V was pared by 3 bases and J by 11 bases, with 13 bases of the junction left unmatched. Looked up from germline, CDR1 is SEHNR and CDR2 is FQNEAQ (reference sequence). This CDR3 is 16 amino acids long. The CDR3 DNA is TGTGCCAGCAGCTTGGGACCCGGGACAGGGGGCTCCTTGGCTTTCTTT. Protein product: CASSLGPGTGGSLAFF.

V gene TRBV28 combines with J gene TRBJ2-1; 7 bases map to TRBD2. The length of the CDR3 is 17 residues. The V and J ends lost 6 bases and 6 bases, in that order; junction bases with no gene match: 17. The V gene's germline CDR1 is MDHEN and CDR2 SYDVKM. This CDR3 reads CASSPTGAGVYSNEQFF. The CDR3 coding sequence is TGTGCCAGCAGCCCTACCGGGGCGGGAGTATATAGCAATGAGCAGTTCTTC.

This clone was recorded once. The CDR3 DNA is TGTGCCTGGACTTCGAACGGGGGAAACGAGCAGTACTTC. Protein product: CAWTSNGGNEQYF. This chain joins TRBV30 and TRBJ2-7; TRBD2 might be the D (6 bases). The CDR3 covers 13 residues. Trimming stripped 4 bases from V and 5 bases from J, with 15 bases between. CDR1 and CDR2 (germline): GTSNPN, SVGIG (reference sequence).

V gene TRBV21-1 combines with J gene TRBJ1-1. TRBV21-1 is recorded as a pseudogene. The CDR3 length is 15 residues. CDR3: CASSKVRRMNTEAFF. DNA of the CDR3: TGTGCCAGCAGCAAAGTACGGAGGATGAACACTGAAGCTTTCTTT.

The chain is built from TRBV6-4 and TRBJ2-1; TRBD2 aligns across 8 bases. Germline values: CDR1 MRHNA, CDR2 SNTAGT. This CDR3 is built from 13 residues. Trimming cost V 8 bases and J 8 bases; bases outside gene matches: 8. The CDR3 loop reads CASGTSDSDEQFF. CDR3 DNA: TGTGCCAGCGGGACTAGTGATTCCGATGAGCAGTTCTTC.

This chain uses TRBV6-1 with TRBJ2-3, with D maybe TRBD1 (5 bases). The length of the CDR3 is 12 residues. Trimming took off 2 bases at V and 13 bases at J, with 13 bases between the two ends. The V gene's germline CDR1 is MNHNS and CDR2 SASEGT. This CDR3 reads CASSESGRVKYF. The CDR3 region has the DNA TGTGCCAGCAGTGAATCGGGCAGGGTTAAGTATTTT.

This chain joins TRBV27 and TRBJ2-7, with 7 bases identical to TRBD2. This CDR3 is 17 amino acids long. The junction had 22 bases not matched to a gene; V was cut back by 7 bases and J by 7 bases. Germline V gene sequence: CDR1 MNHEY, CDR2 SMNVEV (reference sequence). In nucleotides, the CDR3 is TGTGCCAGCAAGGAGCGGGGCCCCCCGCCGGAATATTTAGAGCAGTACTTC. It codes for CASKERGPPPEYLEQYF.

The gene calls are TRBV6-4 and TRBJ1-2; D might be TRBD1 (6 bases). V lost 5 bases and J lost 3, with 16 bases in between. CDR1 MRHNA and CDR2 SNTAGT come from the germline V gene. The CDR3 contains 15 residues. The CDR3 DNA is TGTGCCAGCAGTTCGACCTGGGACACCCACTATGGCTACACCTTC. Protein sequence: CASSSTWDTHYGYTF.

This clone was seen once. This chain links TRBV11-2 with TRBJ1-1, with 10 bases that match TRBD1. The CDR3 has 14 residues. The junction had 5 bases not matched to a gene; V was cut back by 4 bases and J by 6 bases. Germline V gene sequence: CDR1 SGHAT, CDR2 FQNNGV. The CDR3: CASSSGQGSAEAFF. In DNA, the CDR3 is TGTGCCAGCAGCTCGGGACAGGGGTCGGCTGAAGCTTTCTTT. Filled out from reference TRBV11-2 and TRBJ1-1, the complete variable domain reads EAGVAQSPRYKIIEKRQSVAFWCNPISGHATLYWYQQILGQGPKLLIQFQNNGVVDDSQLPKDRFSAERLKGVDSTLKIQPAKLEDSAVYLCASSSGQGSAEAFFGQGTRLTVV.

This chain uses TRBV28 with TRBJ2-1, with D perhaps matching TRBD1 (6 bases). V dropped 2 bases and J dropped 1 base, with 12 bases sitting between them. Germline loops: CDR1 MDHEN, CDR2 SYDVKM. This CDR3 spans 16 amino acids. CDR3 amino acids: CASSLRGRGSYNEQFF. CDR3 DNA: TGTGCCAGCAGTTTAAGGGGCAGGGGTTCCTACAATGAGCAGTTCTTC. The variable domain in full, with the rest retrieved from reference TRBV28 and TRBJ2-1, is DVKVTQSSRYLVKRTGEKVFLECVQDMDHENMFWYRQDPGLGLRLIYFSYDVKMKEKGDIPEGYSVSREKKERFSLILESASTNQTSMYLCASSLRGRGSYNEQFFGPGTRLTVL.

The rearrangement links TRBV29-1 to TRBJ2-1; D gene unclear. Trimming shortened V by 3 bases and J by 0 bases, and 3 bases separated the two germline ends. The CDR3 is 12 amino acids. Germline values: CDR1 SQVTM, CDR2 ANQGSEA. The DNA for the CDR3 is TGCAGCGTTGACCGCTCCTACAATGAGCAGTTCTTC. Residues: CSVDRSYNEQFF.